The subject of this entry is one T cell receptor (beta chain). This sample also contains other DNA sequences that code for the same CDR3. This entry is derived from a study of blood T cell repertoires in COVID-19. Generated by immunoSEQ multiplex PCR, the TCRdb table keeps only in-frame clones and is missing some. Of 150,000 to 200,000 clones listed, around 90% are singletons. The clonotype comes from a woman older than 75 with COVID-19, enrolled during active disease. The sample comprised peripheral blood.

For the CDR3, the DNA is TGCGCCAGCAGCTTGGTGGGCATGAACACTGAAGCTTTCTTT. It specifies CASSLVGMNTEAFF. The rearrangement links TRBV5-1 to TRBJ1-1; D remains ambiguous. V shed 0 bases and J shed 0 bases, with 6 bases lying between them. This CDR3 region has 14 residues. Germline values: CDR1 SGHRS, CDR2 YFSETQ.